The 9 T cell receptor beta chains listed next were all sequenced from one sample in a study of T cells after yellow fever vaccination. TCRdb re-called the 5' RACE reads through MiXCR, storing one row per CDR3 protein. The table lists about 73,000 distinct CDR3 sequences, almost 8% of them singletons. Sequenced here: CD8+ T cells sorted from PBMCs, sampled on the day of the yellow fever booster vaccination. The receptors were sampled from a man aged 25 to 40 who received the YFV17D yellow fever vaccine.

This clonotype has only a few counts. Here the CDR3 reads CASGSPGQETQYF. The CDR3 nucleotides are TGTGCTAGTGGCTCCCCCGGCCAAGAGACCCAGTACTTC. The chain has TRBV12-5 and TRBJ2-5, with D uncertain. The germline CDR1 and CDR2 sequences are LGHNT and FRNRAP. This CDR3 has 13 residues. V lost 6 bases and J 1 base, leaving 9 bases between the germline ends.

This clonotype occurred many times. The rearrangement uses TRBV5-1 and TRBJ2-7; D possibly matches TRBD1 or TRBD2 (5 bases each). Trimming shortened V by 6 bases and J by 4 bases, and 20 bases separated the two germline ends. CDR1 and CDR2 from the germline V gene are SGHRS and YFSETQ. This CDR3 comprises 15 residues. CDR3 sequence reads: CASKEWDRSTYEQYF. The CDR3 nucleotides read TGCGCCAGCAAGGAATGGGACCGCAGCACGTACGAGCAGTACTTC.

Concerning this clonotype: Germline is not matched at one junction end, which may reflect a read error. The rearrangement links TRBV20-1 to TRBJ2-3; D may be TRBD1 or TRBD2 (5 bases each). This CDR3 has 14 residues. The germline V gene encodes CDR1 DFQATT and CDR2 SNEGSKA (reference sequence). CDR3 residues: CSSRGQESTDTLYF. Written as DNA, the CDR3 is TGCAGTTCGAGGGGTCAAGAGAGCACAGATACGCTGTATTTT.

This clonotype was counted between two and nine times. This chain links TRBV7-3 with TRBJ2-2; TRBD2 might be the D (5 bases). Trimming removed 2 bases from V and 0 bases from J, with 7 bases in between. This CDR3 is 15 amino acids long. CDR1 SGHTA and CDR2 FQGTGA come from the germline V gene. The chain's CDR3 is CASSLEGANTGELFF. The CDR3 DNA reads as TGTGCCAGCAGCTTAGAGGGAGCGAACACCGGGGAGCTGTTTTTT.

In this sample, this clonotype turned up a few times. The genes are TRBV3-1 and TRBJ2-1; D is perhaps TRBD1 (6 bases). Germline V CDR1 and CDR2: LGHDT, YNNKEL (reference sequence). This CDR3 has 13 amino acids. Between the trimmed V and J ends, which lost 2 bases and 13 bases, there was a span of 15 bases. CDR3 protein: CASSQMRQVEQFF. CDR3 coding DNA: TGTGCCAGCAGCCAAATGCGACAGGTCGAACAGTTCTTC.

This rearrangement joins TRBV30 to TRBJ2-2; TRBD2 matches 15 bases. Germline trimming cut 3 bases from V and 4 bases from J; bases unmatched to any gene: 6. There are 17 residues in the CDR3. The germline CDR1 and CDR2 sequences are GTSNPN and SVGIG (reference sequence). CDR3 protein: CAWRDGTSGRITGELFF. The CDR3 region has the DNA TGTGCCTGGAGGGACGGGACTAGCGGGAGGATCACCGGGGAGCTGTTTTTT. Based on the CDR3 plus reference TRBV30 and TRBJ2-2, the full variable domain is SQTIHQWPATLVQPVGSPLSLECTVEGTSNPNLYWYRQAAGRGLQLLFYSVGIGQISSEVPQNLSASRPQDRQFILSSKKLLLSDSGFYLCAWRDGTSGRITGELFFGEGSRLTVL.

This chain links TRBV3-1 with TRBJ2-1; 7 nucleotides match TRBD2. Germline values: CDR1 LGHDT, CDR2 YNNKEL (reference sequence). This CDR3 is built from 16 residues. V shed 3 bases and J 1 base; nucleotides not matched to a gene: 6. This CDR3 is CASSHDRDYSYNEQFF. In DNA form, the CDR3 reads TGTGCCAGCAGCCACGACCGGGACTATTCCTACAATGAGCAGTTCTTC.

Many counts were recorded for this clonotype. The rearrangement links TRBV4-3 to TRBJ2-1; D perhaps matches TRBD2 (6 bases). CDR3 length equals 15 residues. V dropped 0 bases and J dropped 5 bases, with 11 bases sitting between them. Germline V gives CDR1 LGHNA, CDR2 YSLEER. In DNA, the CDR3 is TGCGCCAGCAGCCAAGATTGGGAGGCCAACAATGAGCAGTTCTTC. Protein: CASSQDWEANNEQFF.

This clonotype was counted a few times. The chain employs TRBV24-1 and TRBJ2-5; 10 bases fit TRBD2. The CDR3 is 18 amino acids. From germline, CDR1 is KGHDR and CDR2 SFDVKD. The V segment lost 9 bases and the J segment 3 bases; nucleotides outside the gene matches: 18. The CDR3 bases are TGTGCCACCGGGACTTCTAGCGGGAGTATTTTAGGTGAAGAGACCCAGTACTTC. Its protein product is CATGTSSGSILGEETQYF.